One and the same sample provided the 19 T cell receptor beta chains below, sequenced in a study of response to subunit inactivated influenza vaccine. TCRdb called the RT-PCR reads again in MiXCR, with one record for every CDR3 protein. Of about 650,000 distinct CDR3 sequences in the sample, approximately 14% were seen once. The sequences come from PBMCs from blood, collected around 14 days before vaccination. The receptor source for this set is a man aged 45-65 years who received an inactivated influenza vaccine.

This rearrangement joins TRBV7-2 to TRBJ2-1, with TRBD1 as a possible D gene (7 bases). Trimming removed 0 bases from V and 4 bases from J, with 10 bases in between. There are 15 residues in the CDR3. Per the germline V gene, CDR1 is SGHTA and CDR2 is FQGNSA. The DNA for the CDR3 is TGTGCCAGCAGCTTAGCGACAGGGACTTACAATGAGCAGTTCTTC. This encodes CASSLATGTYNEQFF.

The chain is built from TRBV5-1 and TRBJ2-1, with D unresolved. This CDR3 contains 15 residues. Trimming took off 0 bases at V and 8 bases at J, with 15 bases between the two ends. Germline CDR1 reads SGHRS; CDR2 reads YFSETQ. The CDR3 reads CASSLEMAAVYEQFF. The CDR3 coding sequence is TGCGCCAGCAGCTTGGAGATGGCCGCGGTGTATGAGCAGTTCTTC.

The sample holds many counts of this clonotype. The rearrangement joins TRBV7-9 to TRBJ2-7, with D maybe TRBD1 (6 bases). Trimming removed 4 bases from V and 3 bases from J, with 10 bases in between. The CDR3 extends over 13 amino acids. CDR1 is SEHNR, CDR2 FQNEAQ, per germline (reference sequence). The CDR3 sequence: CASSYGGLYEQYF. CDR3 DNA sequence: TGTGCCAGCAGCTATGGGGGCCTCTACGAGCAGTACTTC.

This clonotype has at least ten counts. The chain recombines TRBV7-6 with TRBJ2-2; 11 nucleotides match TRBD1. The V gene's germline CDR1 is SGHVS and CDR2 FNYEAQ. This CDR3 has 16 amino acids. Losses at the gene ends were 4 bases for V and 5 bases for J; bases not matched to a gene: 6. The CDR3 bases are TGTGCCAGCAGCTCCTTGGGACAGGGGGGAACCGGGGAGCTGTTTTTT. Translated, it gives CASSSLGQGGTGELFF.

The chain has TRBV10-3 and TRBJ2-1; D not certain. V shed 2 bases and J shed 0 bases, with 5 bases lying between them. Germline CDR1 is ENHRY and CDR2 is SYGVKD. This CDR3 has 14 amino acids. The CDR3 loop reads CAISEGPSYNEQFF. The CDR3 DNA reads TGTGCCATCAGTGAGGGCCCCTCCTACAATGAGCAGTTCTTC.

At least ten counts were recorded for this clonotype. This rearrangement joins TRBV7-9 to TRBJ2-7; D is undetermined. V lost 5 bases and J 6 bases, leaving 14 bases between the germline ends. Per the germline V gene, CDR1 is SEHNR and CDR2 is FQNEAQ (reference sequence). This CDR3 has 13 residues. CDR3 loop: CASSPAVELEQYF. The CDR3 DNA follows: TGTGCCAGCAGCCCCGCGGTTGAACTCGAGCAGTACTTC.

This clonotype was found a few times. The chain uses TRBV6-5 and TRBJ2-7, with unresolved D. CDR3 length: 12 residues. V was trimmed by 5 bases and J by 6 bases, leaving 11 bases between them. Germline values: CDR1 MNHEY, CDR2 SVGAGI. The CDR3 is CASSTPWGEQYF. The CDR3 nucleotides read TGTGCCAGCAGTACCCCCTGGGGCGAGCAGTACTTC.

This clonotype was observed a handful of times. The J gene is TRBJ2-1, the V gene TRBV7-2; D might be TRBD2 (5 bases). This CDR3 region has 14 residues. The V end was cut by 1 base, the J end by 12 bases, with 16 bases between. Germline values: CDR1 SGHTA, CDR2 FQGNSA. The DNA of the CDR3 is TGTGCCAGCAGCTTAGTGACATGGGAGCATCGGCAGTTCTTC. Protein sequence: CASSLVTWEHRQFF.

This clonotype was detected only a few times. J is TRBJ1-1 and V is TRBV29-1, with a possible D match to TRBD1 (5 bases). V lost 6 bases to trimming and J lost 1 base, with 18 bases between them. The CDR3 extends over 15 amino acids. CDR1 is SQVTM, CDR2 ANQGSEA, per germline. CDR3 DNA sequence: TGCAGCGTCCCTCTAACGGGACGGCCGAACACTGAAGCTTTCTTT. Its protein product is CSVPLTGRPNTEAFF.

The chain has TRBV27 and TRBJ2-7; perhaps TRBD1 as D (5 bases). The CDR3 is 13 residues long. CDR1 is MNHEY, CDR2 SMNVEV, per germline (reference sequence). The V gene lost 3 bases and the J gene lost 0 bases, with 6 bases spanning the gap. CDR3 nucleotides: TGTGCCAGCAGTTTGACAGCCTCCTACGAGCAGTACTTC. Protein product: CASSLTASYEQYF.

In its sample, this clonotype was seen many times. The DNA of the CDR3 is TGTGCCAGCACACAGGGTTATAATTCACCCCTCCACTTT. Its translation is CASTQGYNSPLHF. The chain carries TRBV12-3 or TRBV12-4 and TRBJ1-6, with TRBD1 as a possible D gene (6 bases). The CDR3 extends over 13 amino acids. V was cut by 7 bases and J by 4 bases, with 8 bases left in between.

This clonotype is a singleton in its sample. The V gene is TRBV25-1, the J gene TRBJ1-6; D perhaps matches TRBD1 (6 bases). CDR1 and CDR2 from the germline V gene are MGHDK and SYGVNS. CDR3 size: 13 residues. V dropped 2 bases and J dropped 13 bases, with 12 bases sitting between them. CDR3 amino acids: CASSEQQGSPLHF. CDR3 nucleotides: TGTGCCAGCAGTGAACAACAGGGTAGCCCCCTCCACTTT.

The rearrangement uses TRBV5-6 and TRBJ2-3; the D is unclear. CDR3 length: 16 residues. Germline V gene data show CDR1 as SGHDT and CDR2 as YYEEEE. Trimming left V 2 bases short and J 0 bases short, with 13 bases between. The CDR3 protein is CASSFATTQSTDTQYF. The CDR3 DNA sequence: TGTGCCAGCAGCTTCGCGACAACGCAAAGCACAGATACGCAGTATTTT.

The chain couples TRBV5-1 to TRBJ2-7; 9 positions match TRBD1. CDR3 length equals 14 residues. With 5 bases clipped from V and 3 bases from J, the junction kept 6 bases outside the gene matches. Looked up from germline, CDR1 is SGHRS and CDR2 is YFSETQ. The CDR3 sequence: CASSLQGADYEQYF. CDR3 DNA: TGCGCCAGCAGTTTACAGGGGGCCGACTACGAGCAGTACTTC.

This clonotype showed up many times. This chain joins TRBV15 and TRBJ2-7; a possible D gene is TRBD2 (6 bases). The CDR3 loop spans 16 amino acids. Germline V gene sequence: CDR1 LNHNV, CDR2 YYDKDF (reference sequence). Trimming pared 1 base from V and 0 bases from J, leaving 13 bases between. The CDR3 sequence: CATSRVGGLSSYEQYF. CDR3 nucleotide sequence: TGTGCCACCAGCAGAGTGGGGGGTCTAAGCTCCTACGAGCAGTACTTC.

The chain carries TRBV7-8 and TRBJ2-1; the D gene is possibly TRBD2 (5 bases). V was cut by 5 bases and J by 0 bases, with 11 bases left in between. Germline V gene sequence: CDR1 SGHVS, CDR2 FQNEAQ. This CDR3 has 15 residues. The CDR3 here is CASSLDWYSYNEQFF. CDR3 DNA sequence: TGTGCCAGCAGCCTGGACTGGTACTCCTACAATGAGCAGTTCTTC. The full variable domain, rest sourced from reference TRBV7-8 and TRBJ2-1, is GAGVSQSPRYKVAKRGQDVALRCDPISGHVSLFWYQQALGQGPEFLTYFQNEAQLDKSGLPSDRFFAERPEGSVSTLKIQRTQQEDSAVYLCASSLDWYSYNEQFFGPGTRLTVL.

V and J are TRBV20-1 and TRBJ2-7, with D perhaps matching TRBD1 or TRBD2 (5 bases each). Per the germline V gene, CDR1 is DFQATT and CDR2 is SNEGSKA (reference sequence). The CDR3 is made up of 13 amino acids. The V end was cut by 3 bases, the J end by 7 bases, with 16 bases between. The CDR3 loop is CSARQPRGSEQYF. The CDR3 DNA is TGCAGTGCTAGGCAGCCGAGGGGCTCTGAGCAGTACTTC.

In its sample, this clonotype was seen a few times. The J gene is TRBJ2-3, the V gene TRBV20-1; TRBD2 agrees at 9 bases. This CDR3 contains 16 residues. Germline-derived CDR1 and CDR2 are DFQATT and SNEGSKA (reference sequence). V shed 5 bases, J shed 4 bases, and the junction held 13 bases outside the gene matches. CDR3 DNA sequence: TGCAGTGCTTCAGCGGGAGGCTTGGGATTGGCAGATACGCAGTATTTT. As protein: CSASAGGLGLADTQYF.

This clonotype appeared a few times. J is TRBJ1-2 and V is TRBV4-1; TRBD1 matches 11 bases. CDR3 length equals 15 residues. V trimming: 4 bases; J trimming: 6 bases; junction bases outside the gene matches: 7. Germline V CDR1 and CDR2: MGHRA, YSYEKL. The CDR3, as DNA: TGCGCCAGCAGCCTACGGACAGGGGGCGGGAATGGCTACACCTTC. This sequence encodes CASSLRTGGGNGYTF.